The next 12 T cell receptor beta chains were all read from a single sample in a study of vaccination effects on CD4 cells after COVID-19. After expansion with viral peptide pools in the ViraFEST assay, antigen-specific CD4+ T cells were sequenced. Subsequent to roughly 10 days of culture, CD4+ T cells were isolated. Vaccinated recipients, who were negative for nucleocapsid antibodies, had no history of SARS-CoV-2 infection. Here immunoSEQ multiplex PCR was the method, and the copy in TCRdb shows in-frame clones only, minus some. Altogether approximately 44,000 clones are present, 70% being singletons, with the ten largest covering approximately 24%. For these TCRs, the target antigens are not known. The source was CD4+ T cells from PBMCs cultured with HCoV-OC43 spike peptides, collected before COVID-19 vaccination. Subset here: HCoV-OC43 spike overlapping peptide pool stimulation. The receptor source for this set is a human donor who received a COVID-19 vaccine.

This chain links TRBV2 with TRBJ2-7; 9 nucleotides match TRBD2. Germline V CDR1 and CDR2: SNHLY, FYNNEI. The V gene end was trimmed by 8 bases and the J gene end by 1 base; junction bases not matched to a gene: 6. The CDR3 covers 14 residues. The CDR3 spells CASRLAGPSYEQYF. In DNA form, the CDR3 reads TGTGCCAGCCGCCTAGCGGGACCATCCTACGAGCAGTACTTC.

This clone was recorded a few times. The chain is built from TRBV4-1 and TRBJ1-6; 8 bases line up with TRBD1. Germline-derived CDR1 and CDR2 are MGHRA and YSYEKL. V was clipped by 4 bases and J by 8 bases; unmatched bases: 7. This CDR3 has 15 amino acids. The CDR3 loop is CASSREQGVDSPLHF. CDR3 nucleotide sequence: TGCGCCAGCAGCCGAGAACAGGGGGTGGATTCACCCCTCCACTTT.

V and J are TRBV7-2 and TRBJ1-1; D remains unclear. The CDR3 spans 15 residues. V was trimmed by 3 bases and J by 0 bases, leaving 11 bases between them. Germline V gene lookup returns CDR1 SGHTA and CDR2 FQGNSA. The CDR3 sequence is CASSLQTELNTEAFF. CDR3 in DNA: TGTGCCAGCAGCTTGCAGACGGAACTGAACACTGAAGCTTTCTTT.

V usage is TRBV27 and J usage is TRBJ1-5; TRBD1 aligns across 9 bases. This CDR3 has 17 residues. Germline CDR1 reads MNHEY; CDR2 reads SMNVEV (reference sequence). The trim removed 6 bases at V and 2 bases at J, leaving 11 bases unmatched. The CDR3 coding sequence is TGTGCCAGCAGCCGGGACAGGGCGAGAGGAGGCAATCAGCCCCAGCATTTT. Translated: CASSRDRARGGNQPQHF.

This chain connects TRBV29-1 to TRBJ2-3, with 8 bases identical to TRBD1. The CDR3 is 13 residues long. V trimming: 6 bases; J trimming: 3 bases; junction bases outside the gene matches: 5. Per germline, CDR1 SQVTM and CDR2 ANQGSEA. The CDR3 reads CSVGQGMTDTQYF. CDR3 DNA: TGCAGCGTCGGACAGGGTATGACAGATACGCAGTATTTT.

V gene TRBV5-4 combines with J gene TRBJ1-4; weak D call: TRBD1 (5 bases). The germline gives CDR1 SGHNT, CDR2 YYREEE (reference sequence). Between the trimmed V and J ends, which lost 4 bases and 3 bases, there was a span of 13 bases. The CDR3 covers 15 residues. The CDR3 loop reads CASSQDRGANEKLFF. The DNA for the CDR3 is TGTGCCAGCAGCCAAGACAGAGGGGCTAATGAAAAACTGTTTTTT. Drawing the rest from reference TRBV5-4 and TRBJ1-4, the complete variable domain is ETGVTQSPTHLIKTRGQQVTLRCSSQSGHNTVSWYQQALGQGPQFIFQYYREEENGRGNFPPRFSGLQFPNYSSELNVNALELDDSALYLCASSQDRGANEKLFFGSGTQLSVL.

The chain employs TRBV12-3 or TRBV12-4 and TRBJ1-3; D gene uncertain. Trimming removed 6 bases at V and 0 bases at J, with 3 bases between. CDR3 length equals 12 residues. CDR3 sequence reads: CASSHSGNTIYF. DNA for the CDR3: TGTGCCAGCAGCCACTCTGGAAACACCATATATTTT.

CDR3 sequence (DNA): TGTGCCAGCAGCTTTATGGACAGACCTAATGAAAAACTGTTTTTT. It translates to CASSFMDRPNEKLFF. The V gene is TRBV5-4, the J gene TRBJ1-4; D may be TRBD1 (6 bases). From germline, CDR1 is SGHNT and CDR2 YYREEE (reference sequence). This CDR3 has 15 amino acids. V shed 2 bases and J shed 3 bases, with 11 bases lying between them.

J is TRBJ2-5 and V is TRBV5-1; possibly TRBD1 for D (5 bases). Trimming shortened V by 5 bases and J by 5 bases, and 13 bases separated the two germline ends. In germline, CDR1 is SGHRS, CDR2 YFSETQ. This CDR3 region has 13 residues. The CDR3 protein is CASRFQGRETQYF. The CDR3 nucleotides are TGCGCCAGCAGGTTTCAGGGTAGGGAGACCCAGTACTTC.

This clone was picked up a small number of times. This chain links TRBV5-1 with TRBJ1-3; D is perhaps TRBD1 (5 bases). Trimming took off 5 bases at V and 2 bases at J, with 11 bases between the two ends. The CDR3 loop spans 14 amino acids. Germline assignment: CDR1 SGHRS and CDR2 YFSETQ. The CDR3 DNA reads TGCGCCAGCAGATTCGGGGGGGCTGGAAACACCATATATTTT. The encoded protein is CASRFGGAGNTIYF.

This clone has a single count. The chain recombines TRBV9 with TRBJ1-1; D perhaps matches TRBD1 (5 bases). V was cut by 0 bases and J by 1 base, with 10 bases left in between. Germline V gene sequence: CDR1 SGDLS, CDR2 YYNGEE. This CDR3 contains 15 residues. The DNA of the CDR3 is TGTGCCAGCAGCGTAGGACCCGGGGGGAACACTGAAGCTTTCTTT. Translated: CASSVGPGGNTEAFF.

The CDR3 is CASSDSRGGNEQFF. CDR3 nucleotide sequence: TGTGCCAGCAGTGACTCCCGGGGGGGGAATGAGCAGTTCTTC. The V call is TRBV2, the J call TRBJ2-1; 8 nucleotides agree with TRBD2. CDR1 is SNHLY, CDR2 FYNNEI, per germline. Trimming took 3 bases from V and 7 from J; bases not matched to a gene: 5. This CDR3 has 14 amino acids.